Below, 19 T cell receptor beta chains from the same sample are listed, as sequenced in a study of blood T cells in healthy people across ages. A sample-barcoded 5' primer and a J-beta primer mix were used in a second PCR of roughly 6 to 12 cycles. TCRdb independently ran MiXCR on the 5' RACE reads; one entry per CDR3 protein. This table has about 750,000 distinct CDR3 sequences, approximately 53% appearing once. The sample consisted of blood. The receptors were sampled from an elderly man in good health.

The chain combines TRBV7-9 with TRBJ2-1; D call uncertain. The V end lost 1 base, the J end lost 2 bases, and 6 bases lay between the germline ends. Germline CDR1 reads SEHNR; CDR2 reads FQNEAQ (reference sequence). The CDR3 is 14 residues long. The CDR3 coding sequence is TGTGCCAGCAGCTTAGTAACTACCTACAATGAGCAGTTCTTC. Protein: CASSLVTTYNEQFF. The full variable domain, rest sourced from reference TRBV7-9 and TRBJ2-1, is DTGVSQNPRHKITKRGQNVTFRCDPISEHNRLYWYRQTLGQGPEFLTYFQNEAQLEKSRLLSDRFSAERPKGSFSTLEIQRTEQGDSAMYLCASSLVTTYNEQFFGPGTRLTVL.

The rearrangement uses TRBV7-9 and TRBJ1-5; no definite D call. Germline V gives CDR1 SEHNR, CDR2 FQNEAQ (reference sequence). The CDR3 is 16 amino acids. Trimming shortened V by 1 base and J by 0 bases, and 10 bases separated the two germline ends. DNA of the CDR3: TGTGCCAGCAGCTTAGGTTGGGCAAATAGCAATCAGCCCCAGCATTTT. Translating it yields CASSLGWANSNQPQHF.

The CDR3 DNA reads TGCGCCAGCAGCCAGGATCCGCGGCCAAACTACGAGCAGTACTTC. Amino acids: CASSQDPRPNYEQYF. The genes are TRBV4-1 and TRBJ2-4, with D hard to call. The assigned J gene may be wrong: the sequence end matches TRBJ2-7 better. Germline V CDR1 and CDR2: MGHRA, YSYEKL. The CDR3 totals 15 residues.

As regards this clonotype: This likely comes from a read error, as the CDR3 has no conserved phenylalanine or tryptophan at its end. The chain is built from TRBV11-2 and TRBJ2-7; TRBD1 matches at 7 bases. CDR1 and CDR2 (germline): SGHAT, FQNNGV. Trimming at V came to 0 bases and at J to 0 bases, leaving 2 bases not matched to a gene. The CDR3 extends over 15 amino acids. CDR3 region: CASSLEWTGSYEQYL. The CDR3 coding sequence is TGTGCCAGCAGCTTAGAGTGGACAGGCTCCTACGAGCAGTACTTA.

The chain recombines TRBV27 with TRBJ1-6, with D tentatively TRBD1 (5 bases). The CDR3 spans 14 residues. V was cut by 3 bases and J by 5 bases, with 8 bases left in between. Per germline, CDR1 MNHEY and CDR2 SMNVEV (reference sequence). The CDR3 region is CASSFQGNNSPLHF. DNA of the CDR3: TGTGCCAGCAGTTTTCAGGGAAATAATTCACCCCTCCACTTT.

In nucleotides, the CDR3 is TGCGCCAGCAGCCACGGACAGGGCGTAACCTCCTACGAGCAGTACTTC. Its protein product is CASSHGQGVTSYEQYF. The chain links TRBV5-1 to TRBJ2-7; TRBD1 matches at 8 bases. V lost 4 bases, J lost 0 bases, and 9 bases stayed unmatched. Germline V gene sequence: CDR1 SGHRS, CDR2 YFSETQ. The CDR3 consists of 16 residues. The full variable domain, with the rest looked up from reference TRBV5-1 and TRBJ2-7, is KAGVTQTPRYLIKTRGQQVTLSCSPISGHRSVSWYQQTPGQGLQFLFEYFSETQRNKGNFPGRFSGRQFSNSRSEMNVSTLELGDSALYLCASSHGQGVTSYEQYFGPGTRLTVT.

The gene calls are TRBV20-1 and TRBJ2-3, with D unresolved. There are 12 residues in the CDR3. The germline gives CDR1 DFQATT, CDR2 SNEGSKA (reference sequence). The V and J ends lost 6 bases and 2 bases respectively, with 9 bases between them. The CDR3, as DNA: TGCAGTGCGTCGGCGTACACAGATACGCAGTATTTT. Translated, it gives CSASAYTDTQYF.

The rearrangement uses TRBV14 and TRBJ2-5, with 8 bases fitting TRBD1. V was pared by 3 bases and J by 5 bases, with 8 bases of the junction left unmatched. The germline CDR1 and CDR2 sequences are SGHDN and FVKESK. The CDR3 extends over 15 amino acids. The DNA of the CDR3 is TGTGCCAGCAGCCAGGATGGACAGGGATGGGAGACCCAGTACTTC. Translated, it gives CASSQDGQGWETQYF.

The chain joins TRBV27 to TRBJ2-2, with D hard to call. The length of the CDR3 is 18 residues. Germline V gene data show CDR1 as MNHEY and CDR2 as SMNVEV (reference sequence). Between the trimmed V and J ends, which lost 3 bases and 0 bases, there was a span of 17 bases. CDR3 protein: CASSFGRGQTPNTGELFF. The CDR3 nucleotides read TGTGCCAGCAGTTTCGGTCGAGGTCAGACTCCGAACACCGGGGAGCTGTTTTTT.

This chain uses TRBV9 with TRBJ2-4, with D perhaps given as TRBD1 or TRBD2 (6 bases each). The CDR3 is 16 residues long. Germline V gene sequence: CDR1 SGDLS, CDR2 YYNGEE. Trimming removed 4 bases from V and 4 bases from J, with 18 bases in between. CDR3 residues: CASSPSKGGTKNIQYF. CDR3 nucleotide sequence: TGTGCCAGCAGCCCTTCCAAGGGGGGCACAAAAAACATTCAGTACTTC.

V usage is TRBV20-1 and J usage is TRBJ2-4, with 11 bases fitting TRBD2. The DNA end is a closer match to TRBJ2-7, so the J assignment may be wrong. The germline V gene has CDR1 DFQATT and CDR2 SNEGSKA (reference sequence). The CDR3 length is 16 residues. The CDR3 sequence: CSARVPRSSGRSEQYF. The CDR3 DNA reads TGCAGTGCTAGAGTTCCCCGGTCTAGCGGGAGGAGCGAGCAGTACTTC.

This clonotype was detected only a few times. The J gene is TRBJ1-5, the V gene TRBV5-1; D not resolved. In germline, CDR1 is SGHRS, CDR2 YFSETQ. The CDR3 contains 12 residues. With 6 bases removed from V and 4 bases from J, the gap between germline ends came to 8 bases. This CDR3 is CASNKVNQPQHF. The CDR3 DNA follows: TGCGCCAGCAACAAAGTTAATCAGCCCCAGCATTTT.

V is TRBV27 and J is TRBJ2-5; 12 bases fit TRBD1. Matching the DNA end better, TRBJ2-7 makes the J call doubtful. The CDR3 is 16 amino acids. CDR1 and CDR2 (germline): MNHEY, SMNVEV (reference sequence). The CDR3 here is CASQAGTGGSSYEQYF. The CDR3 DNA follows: TGTGCCAGCCAGGCCGGGACAGGGGGCTCCTCCTACGAGCAGTACTTC.

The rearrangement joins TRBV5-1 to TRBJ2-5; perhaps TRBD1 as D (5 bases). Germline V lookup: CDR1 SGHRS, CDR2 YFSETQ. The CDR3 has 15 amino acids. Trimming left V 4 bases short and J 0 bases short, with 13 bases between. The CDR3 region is CASSPWLGDQETQYF. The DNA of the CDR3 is TGCGCCAGCAGCCCCTGGTTAGGGGACCAAGAGACCCAGTACTTC. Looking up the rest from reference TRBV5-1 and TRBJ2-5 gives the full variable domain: KAGVTQTPRYLIKTRGQQVTLSCSPISGHRSVSWYQQTPGQGLQFLFEYFSETQRNKGNFPGRFSGRQFSNSRSEMNVSTLELGDSALYLCASSPWLGDQETQYFGPGTRLLVL.

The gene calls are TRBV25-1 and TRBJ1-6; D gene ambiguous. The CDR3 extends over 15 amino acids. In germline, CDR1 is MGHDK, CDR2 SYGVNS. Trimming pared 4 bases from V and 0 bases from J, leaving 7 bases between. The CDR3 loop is CASSVSGSYNSPLHF. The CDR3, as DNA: TGTGCCAGCAGTGTGTCAGGCTCCTATAATTCACCCCTCCACTTT.

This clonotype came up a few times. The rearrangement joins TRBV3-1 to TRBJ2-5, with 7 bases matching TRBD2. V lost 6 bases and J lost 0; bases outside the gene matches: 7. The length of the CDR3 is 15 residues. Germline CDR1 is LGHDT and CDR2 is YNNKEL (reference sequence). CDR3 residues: CASRQRGTYQETQYF. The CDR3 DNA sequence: TGTGCCAGCAGACAGCGGGGCACCTACCAAGAGACCCAGTACTTC.

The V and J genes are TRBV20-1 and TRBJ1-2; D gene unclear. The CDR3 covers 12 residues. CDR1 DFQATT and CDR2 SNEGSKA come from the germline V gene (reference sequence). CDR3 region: CRAWVTLYGYTF. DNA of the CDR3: TGCAGGGCTTGGGTCACGTTATATGGCTACACCTTC.

The CDR3 reads CSVVGRASNEQFF. Here the CDR3 DNA reads TGCAGCGTTGTAGGGAGGGCGAGCAATGAGCAGTTCTTC. The chain joins TRBV29-1 to TRBJ2-1; 7 bases line up with TRBD2. The ends lost 4 bases at V and 6 bases at J; junction bases unmatched: 6. The CDR3 covers 13 residues. The germline V gene encodes CDR1 SQVTM and CDR2 ANQGSEA.

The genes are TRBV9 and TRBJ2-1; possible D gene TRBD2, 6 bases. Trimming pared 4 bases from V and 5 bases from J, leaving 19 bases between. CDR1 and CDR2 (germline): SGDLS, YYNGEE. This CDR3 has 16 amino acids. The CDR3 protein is CASSPRGTLLNNEQFF. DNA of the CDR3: TGTGCCAGCAGCCCCCGCGGGACCTTACTTAACAATGAGCAGTTCTTC.